These 2 T cell receptor beta chains came from one sample sequenced in a study of immune evolution from preneoplasia to lung adenocarcinoma (dated by TCRdb to the early 2020s). To prepare the library, the immunoSEQ multiplex PCR assay was applied. Held by TCRdb, this immuneACCESS table contains in-frame sequences only and omits some clones. Under half of the omission traces to an unresolved V gene where checked; the cause of the rest is unknown. This sample holds around 4,100 clones; roughly three quarters were observed only once. Around 7% of the sample is taken by the ten largest. The sample comprised FFPE minimally invasive lung adenocarcinoma tissue. In light of the paper, this sample's cell subset or site label describes: micro-invasive lung adenocarcinoma (MIA). The receptors come from a person between 50 and 69 years old with lung adenocarcinoma.

About this clone itself: Relative to the germline gene, one junction end is altered; a read error may explain this. The chain combines TRBV30 with TRBJ2-3; TRBD2 agrees at 13 bases. Germline V gene sequence: CDR1 GTSNPN, CDR2 SVGIG (reference sequence). This CDR3 is built from 17 residues. The DNA for the CDR3 is TGTGCCTGGAGTGTCTTCGGACTAGCGGGAGTGCCCGATACGCAGTACTTT. As protein: CAWSVFGLAGVPDTQYF.

This chain links TRBV5-1 with TRBJ2-7; 7 positions match TRBD2. The V gene's germline CDR1 is SGHRS and CDR2 YFSETQ. Trimming took 4 bases from V and 2 from J; bases not matched to a gene: 9. The CDR3 loop spans 15 amino acids. The CDR3 region is CASSPGLRTTYEQYF. CDR3 coding DNA: TGCGCCAGCAGCCCGGGACTAAGAACAACCTACGAGCAGTACTTC. Using reference TRBV5-1 and TRBJ2-7 for the parts outside the CDR3, the full variable domain is KAGVTQTPRYLIKTRGQQVTLSCSPISGHRSVSWYQQTPGQGLQFLFEYFSETQRNKGNFPGRFSGRQFSNSRSEMNVSTLELGDSALYLCASSPGLRTTYEQYFGPGTRLTVT.